The clone carrying this T cell receptor beta chain was picked up many times. The antigen is not known. During its preparation, the TCRbeta library received unique molecular identifiers. TCRdb ran MiXCR on the PCR reads and lists one entry per CDR3 protein. The sample has about 300,000 distinct CDR3 sequences, 6.5% to 9% seen once. The record originates from a study of T-cell reconstitution after alpha-beta-depleted transplantation in children. The CDR3 loop spans 13 amino acids. V trimming: 8 bases; J trimming: 4 bases; junction bases outside the gene matches: 7. General observations from the study: One year post-transplant, T-cell counts and diversity were largely derived from T cells produced anew. About two months after transplant, alpha-beta T cells reportedly came from several hundred expanded graft clones. Some patients showed high day-60 TCRbeta diversity, which derived from surviving recipient T cells and thymic progenitors.

This TCR came from a female patient between 2 and 15 years old who had a stem cell transplant for Fanconi anemia, so the T cells may come from the graft donor. The rearrangement joins TRBV12-3 or TRBV12-4 to TRBJ1-2; TRBD1 aligns across 7 bases. Sequences were derived from peripheral blood, sampled 360 days after TCRalphabeta/CD19-depleted stem cell transplant. CDR3 nucleotide sequence: TGTGCCAGCGGTCAGGGACAGACCTATGGCTACACCTTC. Its protein product is CASGQGQTYGYTF.